The entry below gives a single T cell receptor beta chain sequence along with its context. The antigen is not known. Among all donors, each was a healthy Caucasian. This sample stems from a study of identical twins. Template switching, a step in the protocol, added a universal primer site, and cDNA carried unique molecular identifiers. Via MiXCR, TCRdb re-called the 5' RACE reads, giving one row per CDR3 protein. The sample shows 1.5 million or so distinct CDR3 sequences, around a third of them seen only once. Notes on the study in general: Partial confounding of zero-insertion analyses by invariant MAIT and iNKT cells was possible.

V was pared by 0 bases and J by 9 bases, with 15 bases between. Germline CDR1 ENHRY, CDR2 SYGVKD. CDR3 length equals 15 residues. This TCR was sampled from a newborn girl in good health. The chain joins TRBV10-3 to TRBJ2-1; D not resolved. The specimen sequenced was cord blood. The CDR3 region has the DNA TGTGCCATCAGTGAGTCGTTTAAATCCCCCGGTGAGCAGTTCTTC. Residues: CAISESFKSPGEQFF.